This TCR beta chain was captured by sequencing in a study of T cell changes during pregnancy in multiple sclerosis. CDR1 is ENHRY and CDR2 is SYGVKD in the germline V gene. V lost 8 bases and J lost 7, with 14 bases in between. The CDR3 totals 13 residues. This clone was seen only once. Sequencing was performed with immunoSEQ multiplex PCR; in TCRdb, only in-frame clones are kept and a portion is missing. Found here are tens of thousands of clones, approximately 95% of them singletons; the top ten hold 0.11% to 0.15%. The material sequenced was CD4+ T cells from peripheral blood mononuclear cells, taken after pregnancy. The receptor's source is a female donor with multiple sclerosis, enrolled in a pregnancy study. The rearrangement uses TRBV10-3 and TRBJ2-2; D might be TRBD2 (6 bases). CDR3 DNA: TGTGCCATCGTGCGCGGGAAGGGCGGGGAGCTGTTTTTT. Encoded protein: CAIVRGKGGELFF.